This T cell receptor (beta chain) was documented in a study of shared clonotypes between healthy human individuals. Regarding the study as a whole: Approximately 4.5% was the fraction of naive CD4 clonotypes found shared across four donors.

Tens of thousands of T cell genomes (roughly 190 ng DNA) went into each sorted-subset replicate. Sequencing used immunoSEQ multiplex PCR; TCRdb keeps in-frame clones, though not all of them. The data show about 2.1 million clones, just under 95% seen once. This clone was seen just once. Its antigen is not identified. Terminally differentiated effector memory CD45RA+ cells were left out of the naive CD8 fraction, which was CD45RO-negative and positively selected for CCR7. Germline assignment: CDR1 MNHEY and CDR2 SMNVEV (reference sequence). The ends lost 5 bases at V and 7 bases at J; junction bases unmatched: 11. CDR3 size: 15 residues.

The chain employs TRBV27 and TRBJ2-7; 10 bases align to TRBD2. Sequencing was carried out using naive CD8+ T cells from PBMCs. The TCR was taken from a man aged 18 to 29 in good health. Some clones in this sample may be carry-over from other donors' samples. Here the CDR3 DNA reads TGTGCCAGCAGTCCCTCCAGCGGGAGGGCCAAAGAGCAGTACTTC. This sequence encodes CASSPSSGRAKEQYF.